The 32 T cell receptor beta chains below were found in one sample sequenced in a study of regulatory T cells in long-lasting Graves disease (dated by TCRdb to the early 2020s). Library preparation used multiplex PCR. TCRdb records Illumina HiSeq 4000 as the sequencer. TCR beta libraries were built with iRepertoire HTBI primers and Arm-PCR amplification of CDR3 regions. The public sequencing data were trimmed at Q25 with fastp and processed into clonotypes with MiXCR by TCRdb, which kept only in-frame beta chains. Identical CDR3 protein sequences are pooled into one entry, listed with their most common genes and DNA. The sample data list 350,000 to 500,000 distinct CDR3 sequences, and 21% of these were observed just once. Roughly an eighth of the sample belongs to the ten largest clones. The intended sense of this specimen's time point label: persistent/refractory GD, antithyroid drugs over 5 years with positive TRAb. RNA was extracted from PBMCs in TRIzol for both TCR sequencing and RNA sequencing.

Specimen: peripheral blood mononuclear cells (PBMCs), collected when the disease was refractory, from a patient treated with antithyroid drugs. The receptors were sampled from a female donor with Graves disease.

This clonotype has more than one count but fewer than ten. The V call is TRBV20-1, the J call TRBJ2-2; possibly TRBD2 for D (6 bases). Trimming took off 5 bases at V and 2 bases at J, with 12 bases between the two ends. The CDR3 contains 14 residues. Looked up from germline, CDR1 is DFQATT and CDR2 is SNEGSKA (reference sequence). Written as DNA, the CDR3 is TGCAGTGCTGGTCGGGAGTTCAACACCGGGGAGCTGTTTTTT. It encodes CSAGREFNTGELFF.

The V gene is TRBV20-1, the J gene TRBJ2-3; TRBD2 might be the D (6 bases). The germline gives CDR1 DFQATT, CDR2 SNEGSKA (reference sequence). This CDR3 has 21 residues. V was trimmed by 1 base and J by 2 bases, leaving 31 bases between them. CDR3 protein: CSARVSWTNGRPERYTDTQYF. Written as DNA, the CDR3 is TGCAGTGCTAGAGTTTCTTGGACTAACGGGAGACCAGAAAGGTACACAGATACGCAGTATTTT.

This clonotype has just a few counts. The chain has TRBV19 and TRBJ2-5, with D perhaps assigned TRBD1 or TRBD2 (5 bases each). CDR1 is LNHDA and CDR2 is SQIVND in the germline V gene (reference sequence). CDR3 length: 16 residues. Trimming removed 6 bases from V and 2 bases from J, with 19 bases in between. CDR3: CASSPTRGSPQETQYF. As DNA, the CDR3 is TGTGCCAGTAGCCCCACCCGGGGCAGTCCTCAAGAGACCCAGTACTTC.

Note on this clonotype: A much larger clone differs by one base, so this may be a read error. The V gene is TRBV20-1, the J gene TRBJ2-7, with unresolved D. The germline CDR1 and CDR2 sequences are DFQATT and SNEGSKA (reference sequence). CDR3 length: 10 amino acids. CDR3 protein: CGAATGEQYF. The CDR3 bases are TGCGGTGCCGCCACGGGCGAGCAGTACTTC.

This clonotype was seen ten or more times. The rearrangement uses TRBV28 and TRBJ1-1; TRBD1 matches 7 bases. J gave up 6 bases and V 6 bases, and 13 bases lay outside the gene matches. This CDR3 region has 15 residues. CDR1 and CDR2 from the germline V gene are MDHEN and SYDVKM. The CDR3 region is CASRVQGNSFAEAFF. In nucleotides, the CDR3 is TGTGCCAGCAGGGTACAGGGGAACTCCTTCGCTGAAGCTTTCTTT.

This clonotype was found many times. The chain recombines TRBV30 with TRBJ1-4; D not certain. Germline V CDR1 and CDR2: GTSNPN, SVGIG (reference sequence). This CDR3 spans 14 amino acids. Trimming took off 4 bases at V and 8 bases at J, with 17 bases between the two ends. CDR3 loop: CAWMPQDFGEKLFF. CDR3 coding DNA: TGTGCCTGGATGCCCCAGGATTTCGGAGAAAAACTGTTTTTT.

About this clonotype: This clone may be a read error of a much larger clone one base away. The V and J genes are TRBV28 and TRBJ1-4; D is unclear. Germline V lookup: CDR1 MDHEN, CDR2 SYDVKM. The CDR3 totals 14 residues. The V end lost 3 bases, the J end lost 10 bases, and 15 bases lay between the germline ends. The CDR3 region has the DNA TGTGCCAGCAGTTTTGGTATGGGCTCGGGAAAACTGTTTTTT. Protein product: CASSFGMGSGKLFF.

On this clonotype itself: This clone may be a read error of a much larger clone one base away. The conserved final phenylalanine or tryptophan is absent from the CDR3, which likely points to a read error. The V and J genes are TRBV7-2 and TRBJ1-1; D perhaps matches TRBD1 (6 bases). The V gene lost 6 bases and the J gene lost 5 bases, with 19 bases spanning the gap. Germline values: CDR1 SGHTA, CDR2 FQGNSA. The CDR3 totals 15 residues. The CDR3 DNA reads as TGTGCCAGCAGTCTATCCACAGGGCTTGTTACTGAAGCTTTCCTT. It encodes CASSLSTGLVTEAFL.

The table lists this clonotype with many counts. This chain uses TRBV5-1 with TRBJ2-7; the match to TRBD1 covers 7 bases. This CDR3 contains 16 residues. J lost 2 bases, V lost 2 bases, and 10 bases had no gene match. Germline CDR1 reads SGHRS; CDR2 reads YFSETQ. The CDR3 protein is CASSFRDSGLTYEQYF. CDR3 DNA: TGCGCCAGCAGCTTCCGGGACAGTGGGTTGACCTACGAGCAGTACTTC.

This chain links TRBV30 with TRBJ2-7; D is perhaps TRBD1 or TRBD2 (5 bases each). The CDR3 is 15 residues long. The germline CDR1 and CDR2 sequences are GTSNPN and SVGIG (reference sequence). With 3 bases removed from V and 6 bases from J, the gap between germline ends came to 21 bases. For the CDR3, the DNA is TGTGCCTGGAGCCCCGGTTGGGGGACGGACATCGAGCAGTACTTC. Protein: CAWSPGWGTDIEQYF.

To note about this clonotype: This sequence is one base from a far larger clone and is likely a read error. The CDR3 loop reads CASRSEAGLGEKLFF. The CDR3 bases are TGTGCCAGCCGCTCGGAAGCGGGGTTAGGTGAAAAACTGTTTTTT. The genes are TRBV2 and TRBJ1-4; D not resolved. V lost 8 bases and J 7 bases, leaving 20 bases between the germline ends. This CDR3 has 15 residues. CDR1 and CDR2 from the germline V gene are SNHLY and FYNNEI.

This clonotype was seen a handful of times. V is TRBV19 and J is TRBJ1-5; TRBD1 might be the D (5 bases). The germline gives CDR1 LNHDA, CDR2 SQIVND (reference sequence). Deletions cut 2 bases from V and 2 bases from J, with 13 bases between. The CDR3 spans 16 residues. CDR3 in amino acids: CASSIRAGQGNQPQHF. The CDR3 DNA reads TGTGCCAGTAGTATAAGGGCAGGGCAAGGCAATCAGCCCCAGCATTTT.

The rearrangement joins TRBV4-2 to TRBJ2-7, with 7 positions matching TRBD1. The J segment lost 6 bases and the V segment lost 2 bases, leaving 16 bases of the junction unmatched. Germline V gene sequence: CDR1 LGHNA, CDR2 YNFKEQ. This CDR3 comprises 17 residues. The DNA of the CDR3 is TGTGCCAGCAGCCAATATAACGCCCCACAGGGGTCCATCGAGCAGTACTTC. It yields the protein CASSQYNAPQGSIEQYF.

The V and J genes are TRBV15 and TRBJ2-1; either TRBD1 or TRBD2 may supply D (6 bases each). Germline assignment: CDR1 LNHNV and CDR2 YYDKDF (reference sequence). CDR3 length: 15 amino acids. V lost 5 bases to trimming and J lost 10 bases, with 21 bases between them. CDR3 region: CATSFRGGGGPEQFF. In DNA form, the CDR3 reads TGTGCCACCAGCTTTCGAGGGGGAGGTGGGCCCGAGCAGTTCTTC.

The chain carries TRBV7-3 and TRBJ2-6, with 11 bases matching TRBD1. After removal of 2 bases from V and 0 bases from J, the junction contained 3 bases not matched to a gene. The CDR3 runs 18 residues. The germline CDR1 and CDR2 sequences are SGHTA and FQGTGA. The CDR3 region has the DNA TGTGCCAGCAGCTTAGTCGGGACAGGGGGCTCTGGGGCCAACGTCCTGACTTTC. Translation: CASSLVGTGGSGANVLTF. Supplemented by reference TRBV7-3 and TRBJ2-6, the full variable domain reads GAGVSQTPSNKVTEKGKYVELRCDPISGHTALYWYRQSLGQGPEFLIYFQGTGAADDSGLPNDRFFAVRPEGSVSTLKIQRTERGDSAVYLCASSLVGTGGSGANVLTFGAGSRLTVL.

V usage is TRBV13 and J usage is TRBJ1-1, with 7 bases identical to TRBD1. Trimming at V came to 6 bases and at J to 0 bases, leaving 4 bases not matched to a gene. The CDR3 consists of 14 residues. Germline V gives CDR1 PRHDT, CDR2 FYEKMQ (reference sequence). The CDR3 reads CASRLTGLNTEAFF. The CDR3 nucleotides read TGTGCCAGCAGGTTGACAGGGCTGAACACTGAAGCTTTCTTT.

As for this clonotype: Since a much larger clone is just one base distant, this may be a read error. The chain joins TRBV6-9 to TRBJ2-7; D is undetermined. The V gene's germline CDR1 is MNHGY and CDR2 SVAAGI. The CDR3 spans 13 residues. V was pared by 3 bases and J by 0 bases, with 6 bases between. The CDR3 sequence is CASSYLFSYEQYF. In nucleotides, the CDR3 is TGTGCCAGCAGTTACCTGTTCTCCTACGAGCAGTACTTC.

Many counts were recorded for this clonotype. This chain connects TRBV6-5 to TRBJ1-1; D gene unclear. Germline V gene data show CDR1 as MNHEY and CDR2 as SVGAGI. There are 14 residues in the CDR3. Trimming removed 0 bases from V and 6 bases from J, with 11 bases in between. In DNA, the CDR3 is TGTGCCAGCAGTTACTCGACCAGCACGTCTGAAGCTTTCTTT. It specifies CASSYSTSTSEAFF.

Many counts were recorded for this clonotype. The chain employs TRBV12-3 or TRBV12-4 and TRBJ2-7; 10 nucleotides agree with TRBD1. V lost 3 bases to trimming and J lost 4 bases; unmatched junction nucleotides: 3. There are 14 residues in the CDR3. CDR3 sequence: CASSFGQGVYEQYF. The CDR3 bases are TGTGCCAGCAGTTTTGGACAGGGGGTGTACGAGCAGTACTTC.

This clonotype was seen a few times. This chain joins TRBV7-2 and TRBJ1-3; D may be TRBD1 (5 bases). Looked up from germline, CDR1 is SGHTA and CDR2 is FQGNSA. V was clipped by 5 bases and J by 2 bases, with 13 bases between them. This CDR3 spans 15 amino acids. CDR3 nucleotides: TGTGCCAGCAGCCCAGGGCGGGGAGCTGGAAACACCATATATTTT. This translates into CASSPGRGAGNTIYF.

This clonotype was recorded many times. The chain employs TRBV13 and TRBJ2-7; possible D gene TRBD1, 6 bases. This CDR3 has 18 residues. Trimming took off 3 bases at V and 2 bases at J, with 23 bases between the two ends. Germline CDR1 is PRHDT and CDR2 is FYEKMQ (reference sequence). The CDR3 DNA follows: TGTGCCAGCAGCTTTTCCCCCTGGGGCAAGGACAGCCCCTACGAGCAGTACTTC. This codes for CASSFSPWGKDSPYEQYF.

The CDR3 is CASSHRDRVYEQYF. The CDR3 DNA follows: TGTGCCAGCAGCCACCGGGACAGGGTCTACGAGCAGTACTTC. The genes are TRBV3-1 and TRBJ2-7; 9 bases fit TRBD1. The CDR3 totals 14 residues. In germline, CDR1 is LGHDT, CDR2 YNNKEL (reference sequence). J gave up 3 bases and V 3 bases, and 3 bases lay outside the gene matches.

This clonotype showed up many times. The chain employs TRBV20-1 and TRBJ1-3; D uncertain. With 4 bases removed from V and 2 bases from J, the gap between germline ends came to 12 bases. CDR1 is DFQATT and CDR2 is SNEGSKA in the germline V gene (reference sequence). The CDR3 contains 14 residues. The CDR3 spells CSATVARPGNTIYF. The CDR3 DNA reads as TGCAGTGCTACGGTGGCGAGGCCTGGAAACACCATATATTTT.

This chain links TRBV28 with TRBJ2-3, with D possibly being TRBD2 (6 bases). Per germline, CDR1 MDHEN and CDR2 SYDVKM. The CDR3 is made up of 18 amino acids. With 1 base removed from V and 0 bases from J, the gap between germline ends came to 17 bases. CDR3 in amino acids: CASSLSPLVAESTDTQYF. CDR3 DNA: TGTGCCAGCAGTTTATCCCCCTTGGTAGCGGAAAGCACAGATACGCAGTATTTT.

In this sample, this clonotype turned up many times. The chain couples TRBV11-2 to TRBJ1-4; D gene uncertain. Germline values: CDR1 SGHAT, CDR2 FQNNGV. The CDR3 totals 14 residues. V shed 11 bases and J shed 10 bases, with 23 bases lying between them. This CDR3 is CASRSAGVLGKLFF. Written as DNA, the CDR3 is TGTGCCTCCCGGTCGGCCGGGGTACTCGGAAAACTGTTTTTT.

This clonotype was counted ten times or more. The rearrangement links TRBV6-1 to TRBJ2-7; 7 bases fit TRBD1. The CDR3 consists of 13 residues. The germline V gene encodes CDR1 MNHNS and CDR2 SASEGT. Trimming cost V 11 bases and J 9 bases; bases outside gene matches: 16. CDR3 coding DNA: TGTGCCGCCCGGGACAGCGGCAGTTGGGTGCAGTACTTC. Translated, it gives CAARDSGSWVQYF.

This clonotype was seen a few times. The gene calls are TRBV12-3 or TRBV12-4 and TRBJ2-3, with 7 nucleotides matching TRBD2. The CDR3 runs to 15 residues. J gave up 3 bases and V 4 bases, and 7 bases lay outside the gene matches. CDR3 protein: CASSSGGGGTDTQYF. The CDR3 DNA reads as TGTGCCAGCAGTTCGGGCGGGGGTGGGACAGATACGCAGTATTTT.

This clonotype came up many times. Being one base from a much bigger clone, this may be a read error. This CDR3 is CASSLGQTQYF. In nucleotides, the CDR3 is TGTGCCAGCAGCTTAGGGCAGACCCAGTACTTC. The chain links TRBV11-2 to TRBJ2-5; unclear D gene. CDR1 SGHAT and CDR2 FQNNGV come from the germline V gene. The CDR3 runs to 11 residues. Deletions cut 1 base from V and 6 bases from J, with 3 bases between.

V usage is TRBV6-5 and J usage is TRBJ1-5; 7 bases are a match to TRBD1. CDR1 MNHEY and CDR2 SVGAGI come from the germline V gene. The CDR3 length is 14 residues. Germline trimming cut 2 bases from V and 5 bases from J; bases unmatched to any gene: 3. CDR3 protein: CASSYRGPHQPQHF. CDR3 in DNA: TGTGCCAGCAGTTACAGGGGGCCCCATCAGCCCCAGCATTTT.

This clonotype was counted ten times or more. The CDR3 loop reads CASSARQGAYEQYF. CDR3 in DNA: TGTGCCAGCAGCGCAAGGCAGGGGGCCTACGAGCAGTACTTC. This chain connects TRBV7-2 to TRBJ2-7, with 7 bases fitting TRBD1. Germline CDR1 is SGHTA and CDR2 is FQGNSA. The CDR3 contains 14 residues. The ends lost 5 bases at V and 2 bases at J; junction bases unmatched: 6.

V and J are TRBV3-1 and TRBJ1-2; no reliable D call. In germline, CDR1 is LGHDT, CDR2 YNNKEL (reference sequence). The CDR3 covers 17 residues. V was trimmed by 0 bases and J by 4 bases, leaving 18 bases between them. The CDR3 spells CASSQESTAAYPYGYTF. The CDR3 bases are TGTGCCAGCAGCCAAGAATCCACGGCGGCTTACCCCTATGGCTACACCTTC.

The V gene is TRBV6-1, the J gene TRBJ2-7; 14 bases fit TRBD2. CDR3 length equals 18 residues. The V and J ends lost 6 bases and 0 bases, in that order; junction bases with no gene match: 10. Germline V lookup: CDR1 MNHNS, CDR2 SASEGT. Here the CDR3 DNA reads TGTGCCAGCAGCCGCGTCCCGGGGACTAGCGGGAGCTCCTACGAGCAGTACTTC. As protein: CASSRVPGTSGSSYEQYF.